Listed here are 7 T cell receptor beta chains from one sample, sequenced in a study of blood T cells in healthy people across ages. Alongside a J-beta primer mix, a sample-barcoded 5' primer served in a second PCR lasting roughly 6 to 11 cycles. TCRdb analysed the 5' RACE reads with MiXCR anew, one entry per CDR3 protein. The profile shows some 370,000 distinct CDR3 sequences, approximately 52% of them singletons. Specimen: blood. The receptors here all came from a man aged 55-75 years in good health.

The genes are TRBV12-3 or TRBV12-4 and TRBJ1-5, with D uncertain. The V gene lost 10 bases and the J gene lost 6 bases, with 19 bases spanning the gap. This CDR3 is built from 14 residues. CDR3 DNA sequence: TGTGCCACCTCACTGGGATTGGGGAGTCAGCCCCAGCATTTT. Translating gives CATSLGLGSQPQHF.

The rearrangement links TRBV10-2 to TRBJ2-2; D tentatively fits TRBD1 or TRBD2 (5 bases each). The CDR3 has 15 amino acids. Germline loops: CDR1 WSHSY, CDR2 SAAADI. Trimming left V 6 bases short and J 5 bases short, with 16 bases between. CDR3 amino acids: CASRRKQGETGELFF. DNA of the CDR3: TGCGCCAGCAGGAGGAAGCAGGGAGAGACCGGGGAGCTGTTTTTT.

This clonotype was picked up a small number of times. The rearrangement joins TRBV20-1 to TRBJ2-7; D perhaps matches TRBD1 (6 bases). CDR3 size: 13 residues. The V gene lost 7 bases and the J gene lost 0 bases, with 13 bases spanning the gap. The germline gives CDR1 DFQATT, CDR2 SNEGSKA (reference sequence). CDR3 sequence (DNA): TGCAGTGTTCCCGGACAGAGCTCCTACGAGCAGTACTTC. It translates to CSVPGQSSYEQYF.

The sample holds one count of this clonotype. The chain joins TRBV14 to TRBJ2-7; D is unresolved. CDR1 and CDR2 (germline): SGHDN, FVKESK. V lost 0 bases, J lost 4 bases, and 10 bases lay in between. This CDR3 has 14 amino acids. The CDR3 spells CASSQDWVLYEQYF. CDR3 in DNA: TGTGCCAGCAGCCAAGACTGGGTCTTGTACGAGCAGTACTTC.

In the case of this clonotype: One end of the junction is discordant with germline, which a read error may explain. The chain employs TRBV20-1 and TRBJ2-3, with 9 positions matching TRBD2. This CDR3 has 15 residues. Germline CDR1 and CDR2: DFQATT and SNEGSKA (reference sequence). The CDR3 sequence is CGARSSSGDTDTQYF. CDR3 DNA: TGCGGTGCTAGATCGTCTAGCGGGGACACAGATACGCAGTATTTT.

The chain couples TRBV27 to TRBJ2-4; TRBD2 matches at 10 bases. From germline, CDR1 is MNHEY and CDR2 SMNVEV (reference sequence). The CDR3 has 15 amino acids. J was trimmed by 6 bases and V by 3 bases; bases with no gene match: 5. CDR3 bases: TGTGCCAGCAGTTTGGTAGCGGGAGGTGGAAACATTCAGTACTTC. Its protein product is CASSLVAGGGNIQYF.

The chain combines TRBV9 with TRBJ2-1; weak D call: TRBD2 (6 bases). V was trimmed by 1 base and J by 2 bases, leaving 16 bases between them. The CDR3 extends over 17 amino acids. Germline V CDR1 and CDR2: SGDLS, YYNGEE. The CDR3 DNA is TGTGCCAGCAGCGTAAGATCTCTGGGCGGGGCCTACAATGAGCAGTTCTTC. Translated: CASSVRSLGGAYNEQFF.